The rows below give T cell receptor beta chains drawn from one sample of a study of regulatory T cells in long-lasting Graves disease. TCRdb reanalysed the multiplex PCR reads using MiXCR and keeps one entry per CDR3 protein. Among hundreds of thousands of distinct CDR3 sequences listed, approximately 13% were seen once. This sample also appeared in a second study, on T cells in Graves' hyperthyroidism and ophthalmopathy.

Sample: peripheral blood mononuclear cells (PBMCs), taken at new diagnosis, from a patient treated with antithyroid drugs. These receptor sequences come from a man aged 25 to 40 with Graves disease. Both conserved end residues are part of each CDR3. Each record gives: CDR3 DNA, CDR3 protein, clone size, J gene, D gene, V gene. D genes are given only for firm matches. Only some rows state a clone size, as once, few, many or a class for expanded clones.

TGTGCCAGCAGTGGGGAAGCGGGGCAAGAGACCCAGTACTTC	CASSGEAGQETQYF	many	TRBJ2-5	TRBD2	TRBV2
TGTGCCAGCAGCCAGCGGACAGGGGGAAGCTATGGCTACACCTTC	CASSQRTGGSYGYTF	NA	TRBJ1-2	TRBD1	TRBV3-1
TGTGCCAGCCTCCGGGACAACTCCTACGAGCAGTACTTC	CASLRDNSYEQYF	NA	TRBJ2-7	NA	TRBV6-1
TGTGCCAGCGCGGGACAGGGAACAGATACGCAGTATTTT	CASAGQGTDTQYF	many	TRBJ2-3	TRBD1	TRBV7-2
TGTGCCAGCTCCCCTCCGGCAGGGGCTAGCACAGATACGCAGTATTTT	CASSPPAGASTDTQYF	many	TRBJ2-3	NA	TRBV18
TGTGCCAGCAGGACCATTAGCGGTCGCGCCCCGGGTACGCAGTATTTT	CASRTISGRAPGTQYF	many	TRBJ2-3	NA	TRBV6-1
TGTGCCAGCTCACCACCGGGATCTGGTGGTAGGAGGACAGATACGCAGTATTTT	CASSPPGSGGRRTDTQYF	NA	TRBJ2-3	NA	TRBV18
TGTGCCAGCAGCCAAGCGCGGATTAGCAGCAGCCAAGAGACCCAGTACTTC	CASSQARISSSQETQYF	NA	TRBJ2-5	NA	TRBV14
TGTGCCAGCAGTTCGCGGACTACTGAAGCTTTCTTT	CASSSRTTEAFF	NA	TRBJ1-1	NA	TRBV27
TGTGCCAGCAGTTTCCGGGGACAGGTGGCTTACAATGAGCAGTTCTTC	CASSFRGQVAYNEQFF	few	TRBJ2-1	TRBD1	TRBV27
TGTGCCAGCAGTGGAGGGACTAGCGGGAGTAACTACGAGCAGTACTTC	CASSGGTSGSNYEQYF	many	TRBJ2-7	TRBD2	TRBV12-3/TRBV12-4
TGTGCCAGCAGCTTACTCGCAACTGACGTTGAAGCTTTCTTT	CASSLLATDVEAFF	many	TRBJ1-1	NA	TRBV11-1
TGTGCCAGCCGTGTTTTGGGCTCTGGGGCCAACGTCCTGACTTTC	CASRVLGSGANVLTF	NA	TRBJ2-6	NA	TRBV27
TGCAGCGTTGAGGCTATCCAAGAGACCCAGTACTTC	CSVEAIQETQYF	NA	TRBJ2-5	NA	TRBV29-1
TGTGCCAGCAGGGGTGGGGGAAACACTGAAGCTTTCTTT	CASRGGGNTEAFF	many	TRBJ1-1	NA	TRBV2
TGTGCCAGCAGTTTAACCTTACTAGCGCCAAACTACGAGCAGTACTTC	CASSLTLLAPNYEQYF	NA	TRBJ2-7	TRBD2	TRBV27
TGTGCCAGCAGCTTGGACCCAAGGAGGGAACGTGGGTATGGCTACACCTTC	CASSLDPRRERGYGYTF	many	TRBJ1-2	NA	TRBV27
TGTGCCAGTAGTATAGATTGGGCAGATACGCAGTATTTT	CASSIDWADTQYF	few	TRBJ2-3	NA	TRBV19
TGTGCCACTGCACCGGGCAGGGAGGGGTATGGCTACACCTTC	CATAPGREGYGYTF	many	TRBJ1-2	NA	TRBV6-1
TGCGCCAGCAGCTTGTTCGGGGACGAGCACACCGGGGAGCTGTTTTTT	CASSLFGDEHTGELFF	many	TRBJ2-2	NA	TRBV5-1
TGTGCCTGGAGTATGGTAGCGGGAGGGTCCTACAATGAGCAGTTCTTC	CAWSMVAGGSYNEQFF	NA	TRBJ2-1	TRBD2	TRBV30
TGTGCCCCGATGGGACGGGAGACCCAGTACTTC	CAPMGRETQYF	many	TRBJ2-5	NA	TRBV24-1
TGCAGTGCTGCCTTAACTGAAGCTTTCTTT	CSAALTEAFF	many	TRBJ1-1	NA	TRBV20-1
TGTGCCATCAGTGAAACTAGCGGGTCGACGGCGGGCAAAAACATTCAGTACTTC	CAISETSGSTAGKNIQYF	few	TRBJ2-4	TRBD2	TRBV10-3
TGTGCCAGCTCACCGCCGGGACTAGTATCAGCGTCGGACGAGCAGTACTTC	CASSPPGLVSASDEQYF	NA	TRBJ2-7	TRBD2	TRBV18
TGTGCCAGCAGTCCCCAAGCGCAGCTCACAGATACGCAGTATTTT	CASSPQAQLTDTQYF	many	TRBJ2-3	NA	TRBV27
TGTGCCAGCAGCCGCAAGCGGGAGGGCCGGTACGAGCAGTACTTC	CASSRKREGRYEQYF	NA	TRBJ2-7	TRBD2	TRBV7-9
TGTGCCGGAGAGACTAGCGGGTACAATGAGCAGTTCTTC	CAGETSGYNEQFF	NA	TRBJ2-1	TRBD2	TRBV2
TGTACCAGCAGCCCTTACGGAGCGACCTCATACGAGCAGTACTTC	CTSSPYGATSYEQYF	NA	TRBJ2-7	NA	TRBV6-1
TGTGCCACCAGCAGAGGTCAGGGGCTGAGGCAGCCCCAGCATTTT	CATSRGQGLRQPQHF	many	TRBJ1-5	NA	TRBV15
TGTGCCAGCAGTTTATCTGGCCAGACTTCACCCCTCCACTTT	CASSLSGQTSPLHF	many	TRBJ1-6	NA	TRBV27
TGTGCCGCCGCCCGGGACACGCGCTACGAGCAGTACTTC	CAAARDTRYEQYF	many	TRBJ2-7	NA	TRBV28
TGTGCCAGCAGCCACGACAGCTCTGGAAACACCATATATTTT	CASSHDSSGNTIYF	many	TRBJ1-3	NA	TRBV12-3/TRBV12-4
TGTGCTAGTGGTTTCCTGGACGAGCAGTACTTC	CASGFLDEQYF	many	TRBJ2-7	NA	TRBV12-5
TGTGCCAGCAGTGAATTGGACAGTTACGAGCAGTACTTC	CASSELDSYEQYF	NA	TRBJ2-7	NA	TRBV25-1
TGTGCCTGGAGTGTACCCTTCTCTGGAAACACCATATATTTT	CAWSVPFSGNTIYF	few	TRBJ1-3	NA	TRBV30
TGCAGTGCACGCCGCACACTAGCGGAACTAGACCAGTACTTC	CSARRTLAELDQYF	NA	TRBJ2-7	TRBD2	TRBV20-1
TGTGCCAACAGCCCGATAGCGGGAGCGGGGGATACGCAGTATTTT	CANSPIAGAGDTQYF	NA	TRBJ2-3	TRBD2	TRBV5-4
TGTGCCAGCATTTCCTGGGGAGGTACAGGACATGAGCAGTTCTTC	CASISWGGTGHEQFF	NA	TRBJ2-1	NA	TRBV7-8
TGTGCCAGCAGCCCGGGGACTAGCGGGAGGGACACCGGGGAGCTGTTTTTT	CASSPGTSGRDTGELFF	NA	TRBJ2-2	TRBD2	TRBV7-9
TGTGCCAGCAGCCCTAATCTGCGGGACAGGGGTGAAAAACTGTTTTTT	CASSPNLRDRGEKLFF	few	TRBJ1-4	TRBD1	TRBV7-9
TGCAGTGCTCTGGGACGGAATGAAAAACTGTTTTTT	CSALGRNEKLFF	many	TRBJ1-4	NA	TRBV20-1
TGTGCCAGTAGTATAGGTGCAGGGCGGGACATTCAGTACTTC	CASSIGAGRDIQYF	few	TRBJ2-4	NA	TRBV19
TGTGCCACCGGGACTAGCGGGAGTGGGGCCCAGTACTTC	CATGTSGSGAQYF	NA	TRBJ2-5	TRBD2	TRBV7-9
TGTGCCAGCAGCTCTACACAGGGGGCCAGGGGCGAGCAGTACTTC	CASSSTQGARGEQYF	NA	TRBJ2-7	TRBD1	TRBV9
TGTGCCTGGAGTGTCCCAGGGAGTAATGAAAAACTGTTTTTT	CAWSVPGSNEKLFF	many	TRBJ1-4	NA	TRBV30
TGCAGTGGCGTGGACATTCGGACTGAAGCTTTCTTT	CSGVDIRTEAFF	NA	TRBJ1-1	NA	TRBV20-1
TGCGCCAGCAGCTTAAGGTCTAGCGGGAGGCAAGGGGAGACCCAGTACTTC	CASSLRSSGRQGETQYF	NA	TRBJ2-5	TRBD2	TRBV5-1